Listed here are 20 T cell receptor beta chains from one sample, sequenced in a study of control samples from healthy donors and cancer patients. TCRdb's copy holds only in-frame clones and misses some; the assay was immunoSEQ multiplex PCR. Of roughly 52,000 clones in the sample, around 95% were seen once. The sample consisted of blood. Every receptor here comes from a man aged 25-45 years in good health.

The chain combines TRBV12-3 or TRBV12-4 with TRBJ2-7; D call uncertain. Trimming cost V 1 base and J 6 bases, with 7 bases left between them. CDR3 length: 12 amino acids. For the CDR3, the DNA is TGTGCCAGCAGTTTAGGTCGGGCCGAGCAGTACTTC. Amino acid sequence: CASSLGRAEQYF.

This chain links TRBV10-3 with TRBJ2-1, with D possibly being TRBD2 (6 bases). Germline V gives CDR1 ENHRY, CDR2 SYGVKD. The V end was cut by 6 bases, the J end by 3 bases, with 9 bases between. This CDR3 spans 13 amino acids. The CDR3 sequence: CAISWTNYNEQFF. CDR3 sequence (DNA): TGTGCCATCAGCTGGACTAACTACAATGAGCAGTTCTTC.

This clone was seen just once. The chain joins TRBV10-3 to TRBJ1-1; no clear D gene. The CDR3 totals 14 residues. The V end lost 3 bases, the J end lost 1 base, and 9 bases lay between the germline ends. Germline lookup yields CDR1 ENHRY and CDR2 SYGVKD. The CDR3 DNA reads TGTGCCATCAGTGACTCGGGGTCGAACACTGAAGCTTTCTTT. This sequence encodes CAISDSGSNTEAFF.

The genes are TRBV24-1 and TRBJ1-2; possible D gene TRBD1, 5 bases. Germline-derived CDR1 and CDR2 are KGHDR and SFDVKD. The V end was cut by 1 base, the J end by 8 bases, with 10 bases between. This CDR3 region has 13 residues. CDR3 loop: CATSDFWGEGYTF. CDR3 in DNA: TGTGCCACCAGTGATTTTTGGGGGGAAGGCTACACCTTC.

The chain combines TRBV3-1 (or the pseudogene TRBV3-2) with TRBJ2-3, with TRBD2 matching over 12 bases. Germline CDR1 is LGHDT and CDR2 is YNNKEL (reference sequence). V gave up 4 bases and J gave up 14 bases; unmatched junction bases: 7. The CDR3 runs 13 residues. CDR3 sequence: CASSLETSGRRYF. In DNA form, the CDR3 reads TGTGCCAGCAGCCTAGAGACTAGCGGGAGAAGGTATTTT.

This sequence joins TRBV12-2 and TRBJ2-2. TRBV12-2 is designated a pseudogene. The CDR3 is made up of 16 amino acids. CDR3 sequence reads: CASRLIQRLNTGELFF. CDR3 sequence (DNA): TGTGCAAGTCGCTTAATACAGCGATTGAACACCGGGGAGCTGTTTTTT.

The V call is TRBV6-1, the J call TRBJ2-3, with D possibly TRBD2 on 5 matching bases. Trimming removed 4 bases at V and 1 base at J, with 24 bases between. There are 19 residues in the CDR3. CDR1 is MNHNS, CDR2 SASEGT, per germline. The CDR3 protein is CASSALVSIRGRGTDTQYF. The CDR3 DNA follows: TGTGCCAGCAGTGCCCTTGTTTCTATACGTGGGAGAGGCACAGATACGCAGTATTTT.

This chain connects TRBV28 to TRBJ2-7, with D unclear. The CDR3 length is 12 residues. V was shortened by 5 bases and J by 6 bases, with 11 bases between the two germline ends. Germline V gene lookup returns CDR1 MDHEN and CDR2 SYDVKM. CDR3 bases: TGTGCCAGCAGTCCTCCTCGTACCGAGCAGTACTTC. It codes for CASSPPRTEQYF. The full variable domain, completed using reference TRBV28 and TRBJ2-7, is DVKVTQSSRYLVKRTGEKVFLECVQDMDHENMFWYRQDPGLGLRLIYFSYDVKMKEKGDIPEGYSVSREKKERFSLILESASTNQTSMYLCASSPPRTEQYFGPGTRLTVT.

The J gene is TRBJ2-1, the V gene TRBV7-9, with no clear D. The germline gives CDR1 SEHNR, CDR2 FQNEAQ (reference sequence). The CDR3 covers 11 residues. V was pared by 5 bases and J by 9 bases, with 8 bases between. CDR3 in DNA: TGTGCCAGCAGCCCCATGCTTGAGCAGTTCTTC. Encoded protein: CASSPMLEQFF.

About this clone: A read error may account for a junction end that differs from germline. The chain employs TRBV10-3 and TRBJ2-1; no reliable D call. In germline, CDR1 is ENHRY, CDR2 SYGVKD. CDR3 length: 14 residues. In DNA form, the CDR3 reads TGTGCCGTCAGTGAGTCGGAAGACTACAATGAGCAGTTCTTC. Translating gives CAVSESEDYNEQFF.

The chain joins TRBV9 to TRBJ2-1; 7 bases are shared with TRBD2. The germline V gene has CDR1 SGDLS and CDR2 YYNGEE. V was pared by 3 bases and J by 2 bases, with 2 bases of the junction left unmatched. The CDR3 has 14 amino acids. CDR3 sequence (DNA): TGTGCCAGCAGCGGCGCGGGAGCCTACAATGAGCAGTTCTTC. Translated: CASSGAGAYNEQFF.

Regarding this clone: One junction end disagrees with the germline gene, perhaps due to a read error. This chain links TRBV29-1 with TRBJ1-2; TRBD1 is a possible D gene (5 bases). Germline CDR1 SQVTM, CDR2 ANQGSEA. The CDR3 runs to 10 residues. The DNA for the CDR3 is TGCAGCGTTTTTAAAGGGGTTTGGGCCTTC. Protein sequence: CSVFKGVWAF.

The CDR3: CATSDSPRNQETQYF. The CDR3 bases are TGTGCAACTTCGGACTCCCCTAGGAACCAAGAGACCCAGTACTTC. The chain joins TRBV12-2 to TRBJ2-5; the table's D gene call, TRBD2, was not cross checked with the DNA. TRBV12-2 is classified as a pseudogene. The CDR3 is 15 residues long.

V and J are TRBV30 and TRBJ1-1, with D possibly matching TRBD1 (5 bases). This CDR3 region has 14 residues. The germline gives CDR1 GTSNPN, CDR2 SVGIG (reference sequence). Trimming stripped 0 bases from V and 0 bases from J, with 8 bases between. The CDR3: CAWSVGTLNTEAFF. In DNA, the CDR3 is TGTGCCTGGAGTGTAGGGACGTTGAACACTGAAGCTTTCTTT.

This chain uses TRBV4-3 with TRBJ2-1, with unresolved D. CDR3 length: 17 amino acids. Germline V gene sequence: CDR1 LGHNA, CDR2 YSLEER. V was clipped by 1 base and J by 7 bases, with 20 bases between them. CDR3 sequence (DNA): TGCGCCAGCAGCCAAGGATCTCTAGGACCTTACTCAAATGAGCAGTTCTTC. As protein: CASSQGSLGPYSNEQFF.

Notes on this clone: The same CDR3 is also encoded by other DNA sequences in this sample. The chain uses TRBV6-4 and TRBJ2-1, with 11 positions matching TRBD2. Per the germline V gene, CDR1 is MRHNA and CDR2 is SNTAGT. The V segment lost 2 bases and the J segment 6 bases; nucleotides outside the gene matches: 0. The CDR3 length is 14 residues. CDR3 nucleotide sequence: TGTGCCAGCAGTGACGGGACTAGCGGCAATGAGCAGTTCTTC. Its protein product is CASSDGTSGNEQFF.

This chain links TRBV27 with TRBJ2-3; no firm D call. The CDR3 sequence is 12 residues long. The V and J ends lost 3 bases and 6 bases respectively, with 7 bases between them. Germline lookup yields CDR1 MNHEY and CDR2 SMNVEV (reference sequence). In DNA form, the CDR3 reads TGTGCCAGCAGTTTTTCTGGGGATACGCAGTATTTT. This sequence encodes CASSFSGDTQYF.

The chain links TRBV3-1 (or the pseudogene TRBV3-2) to TRBJ2-1; 9 bases match TRBD2. The CDR3 has 16 amino acids. J was trimmed by 4 bases and V by 4 bases; bases with no gene match: 8. Germline V lookup: CDR1 LGHDT, CDR2 YNNKEL (reference sequence). The CDR3 loop reads CASSRISGRGYNEQFF. The CDR3 DNA is TGTGCCAGCAGCCGAATTAGCGGGAGAGGGTACAATGAGCAGTTCTTC.

The chain combines TRBV20-1 with TRBJ1-2; unclear D gene. Trimming pared 3 bases from V and 2 bases from J, leaving 7 bases between. Germline CDR1 is DFQATT and CDR2 is SNEGSKA (reference sequence). This CDR3 has 12 residues. The CDR3 DNA reads as TGCAGTGCTAGTTCCGGGAACTATGGCTACACCTTC. Protein: CSASSGNYGYTF.

The rearrangement joins TRBV5-1 to TRBJ2-1, with 7 bases matching TRBD2. The length of the CDR3 is 15 residues. J gave up 3 bases and V 5 bases, and 8 bases lay outside the gene matches. Germline V gene lookup returns CDR1 SGHRS and CDR2 YFSETQ. As DNA, the CDR3 is TGCGCCAGCAGTAGTGCGGGAGAAGTCTACAATGAGCAGTTCTTC. Translating it yields CASSSAGEVYNEQFF.